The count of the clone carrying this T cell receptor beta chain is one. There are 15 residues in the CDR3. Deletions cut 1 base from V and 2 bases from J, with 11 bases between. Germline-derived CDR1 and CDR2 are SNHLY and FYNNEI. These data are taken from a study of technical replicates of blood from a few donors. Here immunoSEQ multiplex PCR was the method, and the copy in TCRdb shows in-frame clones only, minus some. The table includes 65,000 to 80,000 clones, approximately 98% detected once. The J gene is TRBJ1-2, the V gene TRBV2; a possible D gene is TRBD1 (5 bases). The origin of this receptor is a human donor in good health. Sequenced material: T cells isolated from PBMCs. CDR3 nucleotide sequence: TGTGCCAGCAGTGAAGGGCCAGGGCACAACTATGGCTACACCTTC. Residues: CASSEGPGHNYGYTF.